This T cell receptor beta chain was sequenced during a study of T cell repertoires in cytomegalovirus infection. Points on this clonotype: Its cognate antigen is unknown.

TCRdb called the reads again in MiXCR, with one record for every CDR3 protein. Of 310,000 or so distinct CDR3 sequences in the sample, 20% to 30% were seen once. There are 15 residues in the CDR3. CDR1 is SGHTA, CDR2 FQGNSA, per germline. V was trimmed by 5 bases and J by 0 bases, leaving 11 bases between them. This clonotype was obtained from a human donor in good health (CMV status not recorded). Some clones in this sample may be carry-over from other donors' samples. The sample here was cultured PBMCs, taken from culture after CMV antigen stimulation. The chain joins TRBV7-2 to TRBJ1-3; maybe TRBD1 (6 bases). The CDR3 coding sequence is TGTGCCAGCAGCCAAACAGGGAGCTCTGGAAACACCATATATTTT. Its protein product is CASSQTGSSGNTIYF.